The text below deals with one TCR beta chain. The data were taken from a study of T cell changes during pregnancy in multiple sclerosis. Per the germline V gene, CDR1 is LNHDA and CDR2 is SQIVND (reference sequence). Germline trimming cut 5 bases from V and 0 bases from J; bases unmatched to any gene: 10. The CDR3 is made up of 16 amino acids. Sequencing was performed with immunoSEQ multiplex PCR; in TCRdb, only in-frame clones are kept and a portion is missing. Of tens of thousands of clones listed, about 91% are singletons. The specimen comprised CD8+ T cells from peripheral blood mononuclear cells, sampled in the second trimester of pregnancy. The receptor's source is a female donor with multiple sclerosis, enrolled in a pregnancy study. The chain is built from TRBV19 and TRBJ2-7; 7 nucleotides match TRBD2. DNA of the CDR3: TGTGCCAGTAGTCCCAAGGAACTAGCGTACTCCTACGAGCAGTACTTC. Translation gives CASSPKELAYSYEQYF.